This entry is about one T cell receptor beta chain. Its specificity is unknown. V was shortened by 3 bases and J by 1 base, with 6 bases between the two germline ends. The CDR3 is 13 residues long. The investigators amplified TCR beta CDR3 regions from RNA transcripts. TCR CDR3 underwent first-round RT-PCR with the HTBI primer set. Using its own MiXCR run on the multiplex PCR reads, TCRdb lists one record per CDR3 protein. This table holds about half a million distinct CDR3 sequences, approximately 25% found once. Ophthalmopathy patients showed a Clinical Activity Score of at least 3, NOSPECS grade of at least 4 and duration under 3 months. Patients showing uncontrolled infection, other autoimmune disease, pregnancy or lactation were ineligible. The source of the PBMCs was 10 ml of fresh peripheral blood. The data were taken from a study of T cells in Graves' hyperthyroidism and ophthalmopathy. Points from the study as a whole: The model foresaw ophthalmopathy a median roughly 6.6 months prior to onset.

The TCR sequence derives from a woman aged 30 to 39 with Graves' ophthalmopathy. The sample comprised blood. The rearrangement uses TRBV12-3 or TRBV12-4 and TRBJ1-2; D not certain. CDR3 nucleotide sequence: TGTGCCAGCAGTTTTAACAATAACTATGGCTACACCTTC. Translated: CASSFNNNYGYTF.